A selection of T cell receptor beta chains follows, all from one sample in a study of long-term antiretroviral therapy in people with HIV. Here immunoSEQ multiplex PCR was the method, and the copy in TCRdb shows in-frame clones only, minus some. The sample has about 13,000 clones; 75% to 85% are singletons. Sample: unsorted PBMCs, taken 3.2 years before starting antiretroviral therapy. These receptors were collected from a middle-aged man with HIV. The CDR3 runs from the conserved cysteine through the conserved F or W. Each record gives: J gene, clone size, D gene, CDR3 length, V gene, CDR3 protein, CDR3 DNA. A D gene is named only where the DNA matches it firmly. Clone size is not always given. Where it is, it says once, few, many or a class for expanded clones.

TRBJ1-2 - TRBD1 17 TRBV6-1 CASSEIGGRISSAGYTF TGTGCCAGCAGTGAAATAGGGGGCCGAATCTCATCCGCCGGCTACACCTTC
TRBJ2-7 - TRBD1 13 TRBV28 CASSLTGVGEQYF TGTGCCAGCAGTTTAACAGGGGTAGGCGAGCAGTACTTC
TRBJ1-2 - - 15 TRBV29-1 CSVELAGHETYGYTF TGCAGCGTTGAGCTAGCGGGACATGAAACATATGGCTACACCTTC
TRBJ1-1 - - 14 TRBV11-2 CASSLSGAGTEAFF TGTGCCAGCAGCTTGTCGGGCGCGGGCACTGAAGCTTTCTTT
TRBJ2-1 - TRBD2 20 TRBV5-1 CASSSPPGTSGAPSYNEQFF TGCGCCAGCAGCTCCCCACCCGGGACTAGCGGGGCCCCCTCCTACAATGAGCAGTTCTTC
TRBJ2-7 - TRBD1 16 TRBV11-2 CASSTTGGGPHHEQYF TGTGCCAGCAGCACGACAGGGGGCGGACCCCACCACGAGCAGTACTTC
TRBJ2-5 - TRBD2 18 TRBV2 CASSVTLAGGKYQETQYF TGTGCCAGCAGTGTAACACTAGCGGGGGGGAAATATCAAGAGACCCAGTACTTC
TRBJ2-7 - - 18 TRBV7-9 CASSSSLQVGAQSYEQYF TGTGCCAGCAGCTCCTCATTGCAGGTGGGGGCTCAGTCCTACGAGCAGTACTTC
TRBJ2-2 - - 14 TRBV6-6 CAISLRVTGSELFF TGTGCCATCAGCCTGAGGGTCACCGGGTCGGAGCTGTTTTTT
TRBJ1-1 - - 15 TRBV6-1 CASSEARSVSTEAFF TGTGCCAGCAGTGAAGCGCGATCGGTTAGCACTGAAGCTTTCTTT
TRBJ1-2 - - 15 TRBV19 CASSPQGDANYGYTF TGTGCCAGTAGTCCACAGGGCGATGCTAACTATGGCTACACCTTC
TRBJ1-5 - - 14 TRBV10-3 CAISEAGPDQPQHF TGTGCCATCAGTGAGGCAGGACCCGATCAGCCCCAGCATTTT
TRBJ1-1 - - 14 TRBV18 CASSPSWDTTEAFF TGTGCCAGCTCACCAAGTTGGGATACGACTGAAGCTTTCTTT
TRBJ2-3 - - 16 TRBV6-5 CASSYGSGLRTDTQYF TGTGCCAGCAGTTACGGATCTGGGCTGCGCACAGATACGCAGTATTTT
TRBJ1-1 - - 15 TRBV11-3 CASSLLSGGSTEAFF TGTGCCAGCAGCTTACTATCGGGGGGGTCCACTGAAGCTTTCTTT
TRBJ1-6 few - 14 TRBV11-2 CASSLGVGGSPLHF TGTGCCAGCAGCTTAGGAGTGGGCGGGTCACCCCTCCACTTT
TRBJ2-1 - TRBD1 16 TRBV2 CASRVDRGPTYNEQFF TGTGCCAGCAGGGTTGACAGGGGACCTACCTACAATGAGCAGTTCTTC
TRBJ1-1 - - 14 TRBV10-3 CAISETTASDTAFF TGTGCCATCAGTGAGACCACAGCTAGTGATACGGCTTTCTTT